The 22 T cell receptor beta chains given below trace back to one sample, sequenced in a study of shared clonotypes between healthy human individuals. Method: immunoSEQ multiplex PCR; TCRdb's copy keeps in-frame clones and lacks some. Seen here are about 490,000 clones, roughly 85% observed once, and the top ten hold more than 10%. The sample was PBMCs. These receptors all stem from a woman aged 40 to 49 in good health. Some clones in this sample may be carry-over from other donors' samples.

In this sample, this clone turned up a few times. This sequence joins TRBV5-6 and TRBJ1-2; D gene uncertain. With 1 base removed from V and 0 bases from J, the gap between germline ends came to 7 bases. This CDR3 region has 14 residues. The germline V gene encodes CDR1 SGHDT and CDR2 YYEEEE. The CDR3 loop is CASSLPTTNYGYTF. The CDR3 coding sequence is TGTGCCAGCAGCTTGCCCACAACTAACTATGGCTACACCTTC.

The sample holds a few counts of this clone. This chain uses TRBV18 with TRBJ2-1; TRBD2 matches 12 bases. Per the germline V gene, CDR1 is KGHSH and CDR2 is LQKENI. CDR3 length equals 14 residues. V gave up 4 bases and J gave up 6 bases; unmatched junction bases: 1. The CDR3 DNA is TGTGCCAGCTCACTGGGACTAGCGGGCAATGAGCAGTTCTTC. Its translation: CASSLGLAGNEQFF.

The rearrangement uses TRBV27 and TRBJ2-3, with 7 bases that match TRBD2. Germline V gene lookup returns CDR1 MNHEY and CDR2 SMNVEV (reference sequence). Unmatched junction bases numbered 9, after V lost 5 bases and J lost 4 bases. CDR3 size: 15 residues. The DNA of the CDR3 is TGTGCCAGCAGTCCCGGGACTAAGCAGGCAGATACGCAGTATTTT. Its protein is CASSPGTKQADTQYF.

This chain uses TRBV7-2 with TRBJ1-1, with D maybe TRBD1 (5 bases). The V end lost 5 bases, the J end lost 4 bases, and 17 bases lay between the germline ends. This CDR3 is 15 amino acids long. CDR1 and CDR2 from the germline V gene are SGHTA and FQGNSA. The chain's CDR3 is CASSPGWQGGTEAFF. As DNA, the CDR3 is TGTGCCAGCAGCCCCGGATGGCAGGGTGGCACTGAAGCTTTCTTT.

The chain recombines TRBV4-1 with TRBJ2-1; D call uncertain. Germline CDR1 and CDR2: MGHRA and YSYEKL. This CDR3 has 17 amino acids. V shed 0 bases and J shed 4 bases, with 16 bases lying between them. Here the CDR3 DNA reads TGCGCCAGCAGCCAAGAGAAGGCAGCAGGATATTACAATGAGCAGTTCTTC. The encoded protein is CASSQEKAAGYYNEQFF.

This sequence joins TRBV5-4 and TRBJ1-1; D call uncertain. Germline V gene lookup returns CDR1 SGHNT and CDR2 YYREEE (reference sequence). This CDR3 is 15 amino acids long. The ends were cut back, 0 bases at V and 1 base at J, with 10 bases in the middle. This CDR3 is CASSLVGVPNTEAFF. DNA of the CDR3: TGTGCCAGCAGCTTGGTGGGAGTCCCGAACACTGAAGCTTTCTTT.

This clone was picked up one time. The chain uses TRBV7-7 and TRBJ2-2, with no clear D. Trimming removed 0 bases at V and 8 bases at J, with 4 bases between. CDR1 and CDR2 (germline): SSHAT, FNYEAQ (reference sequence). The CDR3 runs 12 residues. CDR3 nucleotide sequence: TGTGCCAGCAGCTTAGCCGCTGGGGAGCTGTTTTTT. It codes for CASSLAAGELFF.

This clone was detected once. CDR3 protein: CASSRGLGNTGELFF. The DNA of the CDR3 is TGTGCCAGCAGCCGGGGACTAGGAAACACCGGGGAGCTGTTTTTT. V usage is TRBV7-2 and J usage is TRBJ2-2, with 8 nucleotides matching TRBD2. The CDR3 runs to 15 residues. Germline lookup yields CDR1 SGHTA and CDR2 FQGNSA. With V trimmed by 5 bases and J by 2 bases, 4 bases remained unmatched.

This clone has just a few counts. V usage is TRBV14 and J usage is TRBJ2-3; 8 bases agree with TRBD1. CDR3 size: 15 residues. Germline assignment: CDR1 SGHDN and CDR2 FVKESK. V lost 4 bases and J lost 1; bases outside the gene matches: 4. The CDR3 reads CASSLRGRRTDTQYF. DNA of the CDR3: TGTGCCAGCAGCCTCAGGGGGCGCCGCACAGATACGCAGTATTTT.

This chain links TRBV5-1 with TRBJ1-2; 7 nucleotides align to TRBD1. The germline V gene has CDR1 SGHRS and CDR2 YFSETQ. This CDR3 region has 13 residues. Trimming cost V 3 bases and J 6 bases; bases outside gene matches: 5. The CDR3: CASSSPGQHGYTF. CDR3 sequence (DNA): TGCGCCAGCAGCTCACCGGGACAGCATGGCTACACCTTC.

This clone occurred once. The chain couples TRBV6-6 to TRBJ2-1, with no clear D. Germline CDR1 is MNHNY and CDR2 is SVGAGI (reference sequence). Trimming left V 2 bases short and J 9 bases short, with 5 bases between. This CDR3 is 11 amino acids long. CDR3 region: CASSYESEQFF. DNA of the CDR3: TGTGCCAGCAGTTACGAGAGTGAGCAGTTCTTC.

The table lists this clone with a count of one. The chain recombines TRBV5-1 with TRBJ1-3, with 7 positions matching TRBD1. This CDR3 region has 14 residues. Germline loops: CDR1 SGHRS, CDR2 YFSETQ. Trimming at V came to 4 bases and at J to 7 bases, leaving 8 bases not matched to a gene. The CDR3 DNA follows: TGCGCCAGCAGCGAGGGGGACAGCCGGAACACCATATATTTT. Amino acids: CASSEGDSRNTIYF.

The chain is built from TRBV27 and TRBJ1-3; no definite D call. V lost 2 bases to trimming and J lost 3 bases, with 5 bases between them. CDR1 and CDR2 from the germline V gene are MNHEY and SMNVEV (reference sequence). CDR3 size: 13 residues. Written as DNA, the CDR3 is TGTGCCAGCAGTTTAACGCGTGGAAACACCATATATTTT. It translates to CASSLTRGNTIYF.

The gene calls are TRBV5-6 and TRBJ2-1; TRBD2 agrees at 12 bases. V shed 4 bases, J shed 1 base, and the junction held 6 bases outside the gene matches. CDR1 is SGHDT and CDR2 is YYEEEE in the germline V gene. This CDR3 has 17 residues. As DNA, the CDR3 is TGTGCCAGCAGCGCCCTAGCGGGAGGGCCGTCCTACAATGAGCAGTTCTTC. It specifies CASSALAGGPSYNEQFF.

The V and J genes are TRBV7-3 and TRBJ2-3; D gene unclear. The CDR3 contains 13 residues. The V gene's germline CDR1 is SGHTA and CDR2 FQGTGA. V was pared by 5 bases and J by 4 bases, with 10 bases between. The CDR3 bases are TGTGCCAGCAGCCTTCCCAGCTCAGATACGCAGTATTTT. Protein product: CASSLPSSDTQYF. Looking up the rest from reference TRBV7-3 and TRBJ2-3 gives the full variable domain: GAGVSQTPSNKVTEKGKYVELRCDPISGHTALYWYRQSLGQGPEFLIYFQGTGAADDSGLPNDRFFAVRPEGSVSTLKIQRTERGDSAVYLCASSLPSSDTQYFGPGTRLTVL.

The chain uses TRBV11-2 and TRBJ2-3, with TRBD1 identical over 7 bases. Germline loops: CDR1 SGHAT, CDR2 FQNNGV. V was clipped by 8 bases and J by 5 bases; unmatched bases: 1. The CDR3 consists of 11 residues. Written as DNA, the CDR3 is TGTGCCAGCGGGGACAGAGATACGCAGTATTTT. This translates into CASGDRDTQYF.

The CDR3 DNA reads TGTGCCAGCAGGTCGGGACTAGCAAATTACAATGAGCAGTTCTTC. Encoded protein: CASRSGLANYNEQFF. The V and J genes are TRBV4-2 and TRBJ2-1, with 9 bases that match TRBD2. Germline loops: CDR1 LGHNA, CDR2 YNFKEQ. The CDR3 has 15 amino acids. The V and J ends lost 6 bases and 4 bases, in that order; junction bases with no gene match: 7.

CDR3 region: CASRPLAGGDTGELFF. The CDR3 DNA sequence: TGTGCCAGCAGGCCTCTAGCGGGAGGGGACACCGGGGAGCTGTTTTTT. V is TRBV28 and J is TRBJ2-2, with 12 bases lining up with TRBD2. Germline values: CDR1 MDHEN, CDR2 SYDVKM. The CDR3 has 16 residues. The V and J ends lost 6 bases and 3 bases, in that order; junction bases with no gene match: 5.

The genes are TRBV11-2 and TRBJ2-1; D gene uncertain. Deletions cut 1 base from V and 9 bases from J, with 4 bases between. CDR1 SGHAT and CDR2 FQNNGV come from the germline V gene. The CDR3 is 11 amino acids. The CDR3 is CASSLAVEQFF. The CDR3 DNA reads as TGTGCCAGCAGCTTAGCGGTTGAGCAGTTCTTC.

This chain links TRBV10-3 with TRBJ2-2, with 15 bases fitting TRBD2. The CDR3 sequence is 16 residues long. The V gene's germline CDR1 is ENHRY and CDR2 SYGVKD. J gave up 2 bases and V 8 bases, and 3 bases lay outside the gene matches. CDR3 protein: CAIGTSGRLNTGELFF. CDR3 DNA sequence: TGTGCCATCGGGACTAGCGGGAGGCTTAACACCGGGGAGCTGTTTTTT.

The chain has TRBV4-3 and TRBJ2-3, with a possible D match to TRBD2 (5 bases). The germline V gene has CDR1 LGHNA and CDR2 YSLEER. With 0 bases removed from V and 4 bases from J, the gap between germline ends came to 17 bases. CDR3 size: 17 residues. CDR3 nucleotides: TGCGCCAGCAGCCAAGAGCCCCCCCGGGGATGGGCAGATACGCAGTATTTT. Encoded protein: CASSQEPPRGWADTQYF.

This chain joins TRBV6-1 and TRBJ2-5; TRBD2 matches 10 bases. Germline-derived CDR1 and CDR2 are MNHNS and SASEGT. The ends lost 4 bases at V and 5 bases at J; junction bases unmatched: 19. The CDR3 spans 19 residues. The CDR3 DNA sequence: TGTGCCAGCAGTGGCTCGATGGGACAAACGGGACTAGCGTCCGAGACCCAGTACTTC. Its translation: CASSGSMGQTGLASETQYF.